Listed here are 15 T cell receptor beta chains from one sample, sequenced in a study of blood T cells in healthy people across ages. Sample-barcoded 5' priming and a J-beta primer mix drove a second PCR of roughly 6 to 12 cycles. TCRdb used MiXCR to reprocess the 5' RACE reads, holding one entry per CDR3 protein. The sample lists approximately 730,000 distinct CDR3 sequences; about 53% were seen once. Sequenced sample: blood. The receptors come from an elderly man in good health.

This chain connects TRBV5-4 to TRBJ2-1; weak D call: TRBD2 (6 bases). This CDR3 region has 15 residues. CDR1 is SGHNT, CDR2 YYREEE, per germline (reference sequence). Trimming removed 5 bases at V and 0 bases at J, with 12 bases between. DNA for the CDR3: TGTGCCAGCAGACCTAGCGCCCTCTCCTACAATGAGCAGTTCTTC. It translates to CASRPSALSYNEQFF.

This clonotype was seen many times. J is TRBJ2-5 and V is TRBV4-2, with 14 bases fitting TRBD2. The V gene's germline CDR1 is LGHNA and CDR2 YNFKEQ. V gave up 1 base and J gave up 5 bases; unmatched junction bases: 6. This CDR3 is built from 17 residues. DNA of the CDR3: TGTGCCAGCAGCCAAGGACTAGCGGGAGGGCCTCGTGAGACCCAGTACTTC. This sequence encodes CASSQGLAGGPRETQYF.

This clonotype was detected only a few times. The chain recombines TRBV7-9 with TRBJ2-7; D unresolved. Trimming shortened V by 0 bases and J by 4 bases, and 7 bases separated the two germline ends. There are 13 residues in the CDR3. Germline V gene lookup returns CDR1 SEHNR and CDR2 FQNEAQ (reference sequence). CDR3 residues: CASSLALVYEQYF. The CDR3 region has the DNA TGTGCCAGCAGCTTAGCCCTGGTATACGAGCAGTACTTC.

This clonotype was detected only a few times. The chain joins TRBV20-1 to TRBJ2-5; TRBD1 matches at 11 bases. The CDR3 consists of 16 residues. The J segment lost 7 bases and the V segment lost 6 bases, leaving 16 bases of the junction unmatched. Germline-derived CDR1 and CDR2 are DFQATT and SNEGSKA (reference sequence). This CDR3 is CSAIRRDRGWVGTQYF. The CDR3 DNA reads as TGCAGTGCAATACGTCGGGACAGGGGGTGGGTTGGGACCCAGTACTTC.

This clonotype came up once. A junction end diverges from the germline sequence, so it may reflect a read error. The genes are TRBV7-9 and TRBJ1-4, with D maybe TRBD1 (6 bases). The CDR3 sequence is 15 residues long. The germline CDR1 and CDR2 sequences are SEHNR and FQNEAQ (reference sequence). Here the CDR3 reads CTSRPPGAANEKLFF. CDR3 DNA sequence: TGTACCAGCCGGCCCCCGGGGGCTGCTAATGAAAAACTGTTTTTT. The complete variable domain, with remaining parts taken from reference TRBV7-9 and TRBJ1-4, reads DTGVSQNPRHKITKRGQNVTFRCDPISEHNRLYWYRQTLGQGPEFLTYFQNEAQLEKSRLLSDRFSAERPKGSFSTLEIQRTEQGDSAMYLCTSRPPGAANEKLFFGSGTQLSVL.

J is TRBJ1-2 and V is TRBV2, with 7 bases matching TRBD1. CDR3 length: 14 residues. Unmatched junction bases numbered 12, after V lost 7 bases and J lost 7 bases. CDR1 and CDR2 (germline): SNHLY, FYNNEI. CDR3 sequence reads: CASIYGEGALGYTF. Written as DNA, the CDR3 is TGTGCCAGCATCTACGGGGAGGGGGCGCTTGGCTACACCTTC. The entire variable domain, with the rest obtained from reference TRBV2 and TRBJ1-2, is as follows: EPEVTQTPSHQVTQMGQEVILRCVPISNHLYFYWYRQILGQKVEFLVSFYNNEISEKSEIFDDQFSVERPDGSNFTLKIRSTKLEDSAMYFCASIYGEGALGYTFGSGTRLTVV.

CDR3 sequence: CASRVLPYQETQYF. The CDR3 DNA follows: TGTGCCAGCAGGGTCCTACCGTACCAAGAGACCCAGTACTTC. The V gene is TRBV6-2 or TRBV6-3, the J gene TRBJ2-5; D remains ambiguous. The germline V gene has CDR1 MNHEY and CDR2 SVGEGT. The CDR3 contains 14 residues. V was pared by 6 bases and J by 0 bases, with 11 bases between.

The CDR3 loop reads CATRLTGGVTYEQYF. The CDR3 DNA follows: TGTGCCACCCGTCTTACAGGGGGAGTTACCTACGAGCAGTACTTC. The chain joins TRBV28 to TRBJ2-7; 8 nucleotides align to TRBD1. Losses at the gene ends were 10 bases for V and 2 bases for J; bases not matched to a gene: 13. Germline V gene sequence: CDR1 MDHEN, CDR2 SYDVKM. This CDR3 spans 15 amino acids.

This clonotype was recorded a few times. The V and J genes are TRBV4-1 and TRBJ1-4; 7 nucleotides match TRBD1. The CDR3 has 14 residues. The V and J ends lost 1 base and 7 bases, in that order; junction bases with no gene match: 3. Germline V gene lookup returns CDR1 MGHRA and CDR2 YSYEKL. CDR3 protein: CASSQGGTAEKLFF. The DNA of the CDR3 is TGCGCCAGCAGCCAAGGGGGGACAGCTGAAAAACTGTTTTTT.

The table lists this clonotype with a few counts. The V call is TRBV29-1, the J call TRBJ2-1, with 10 bases identical to TRBD2. This CDR3 is 17 amino acids long. The germline V gene has CDR1 SQVTM and CDR2 ANQGSEA. V dropped 0 bases and J dropped 0; count of bases not matched to a gene: 5. The CDR3 loop reads CSVEDPASGSSYNEQFF. CDR3 nucleotide sequence: TGCAGCGTTGAAGATCCGGCTAGCGGGAGCTCCTACAATGAGCAGTTCTTC.

This clonotype showed up just a few times. The chain recombines TRBV6-2 or TRBV6-3 with TRBJ2-1, with 7 bases matching TRBD2. This CDR3 is built from 14 residues. V lost 6 bases to trimming and J lost 7 bases; unmatched junction nucleotides: 9. Germline lookup yields CDR1 MNHEY and CDR2 SVGEGT. For the CDR3, the DNA is TGTGCCAGCAGGCAGGCGGGAGAAAGGAATGAGCAGTTCTTC. It specifies CASRQAGERNEQFF.

V usage is TRBV3-1 and J usage is TRBJ2-4; unclear D gene. Germline V gene lookup returns CDR1 LGHDT and CDR2 YNNKEL (reference sequence). Deletions cut 4 bases from V and 13 bases from J, with 17 bases between. The CDR3 is made up of 13 amino acids. The DNA for the CDR3 is TGTGCCAGCAGCCGACTTAGCAAAGAGAGGCAGTACTTC. As protein: CASSRLSKERQYF.

This clonotype was detected a few times. The V call is TRBV29-1, the J call TRBJ2-7; D perhaps matches TRBD1 (5 bases). Germline V gene data show CDR1 as SQVTM and CDR2 as ANQGSEA. The CDR3 sequence is 12 residues long. V dropped 6 bases and J dropped 3 bases, with 12 bases sitting between them. The CDR3 region is CSVTGNGYEQYF. The DNA of the CDR3 is TGCAGCGTCACAGGAAACGGCTACGAGCAGTACTTC.

This clonotype showed up just once. The CDR3 bases are TGCAGTGCTAGGGACAGGGTTTTCCTACGTCGAGAGGGTCAGTACTTC. This sequence encodes CSARDRVFLRREGQYF. The genes are TRBV20-1 and TRBJ2-7, with TRBD1 matching over 8 bases. Trimming took 3 bases from V and 10 from J; bases not matched to a gene: 20. The germline CDR1 and CDR2 sequences are DFQATT and SNEGSKA (reference sequence). This CDR3 contains 16 residues.

In its sample, this clonotype was seen a few times. The chain uses TRBV27 and TRBJ2-4; TRBD1 agrees at 9 bases. This CDR3 contains 17 residues. V shed 5 bases and J 3 bases; nucleotides not matched to a gene: 11. The V gene's germline CDR1 is MNHEY and CDR2 SMNVEV (reference sequence). The CDR3 bases are TGTGCCAGCAGTCCGGGACAGGGTCTCGGGGGCAAAAACATTCAGTACTTC. Translation gives CASSPGQGLGGKNIQYF.